This TCR beta chain was documented in a study of CD8 T cells in ankylosing spondylitis. A few counts support this clonotype. The target antigen is unknown. Whole-study findings and limits: About 8 highly homologous variants made up a TCR beta motif, and this motif appeared characteristic of ankylosing spondylitis blood. The authors reported significant enrichment of disease-linked clones in matched ankylosing spondylitis synovial fluid. Clones linked with disease were CD8+ and fairly uncommon in the peripheral blood.

The CDR3 extends over 16 amino acids. Losses at the gene ends were 1 base for V and 0 bases for J; bases not matched to a gene: 6. Germline CDR1 reads SGHTA; CDR2 reads FQGNSA. Each CDR3 protein gets one entry after TCRdb re-called the 5' RACE reads with MiXCR. The profile shows some 140,000 distinct CDR3 sequences, roughly 8% of them singletons. This rearrangement joins TRBV7-2 to TRBJ2-7, with TRBD1 identical over 7 bases. Material: synovial fluid, either unsorted or a sorted T cell fraction (not recorded which). The origin of this receptor is a male donor with ankylosing spondylitis. DNA of the CDR3: TGTGCCAGCAGCTTAGACGCCGGGACAGCCTCCTACGAGCAGTACTTC. Translating gives CASSLDAGTASYEQYF.